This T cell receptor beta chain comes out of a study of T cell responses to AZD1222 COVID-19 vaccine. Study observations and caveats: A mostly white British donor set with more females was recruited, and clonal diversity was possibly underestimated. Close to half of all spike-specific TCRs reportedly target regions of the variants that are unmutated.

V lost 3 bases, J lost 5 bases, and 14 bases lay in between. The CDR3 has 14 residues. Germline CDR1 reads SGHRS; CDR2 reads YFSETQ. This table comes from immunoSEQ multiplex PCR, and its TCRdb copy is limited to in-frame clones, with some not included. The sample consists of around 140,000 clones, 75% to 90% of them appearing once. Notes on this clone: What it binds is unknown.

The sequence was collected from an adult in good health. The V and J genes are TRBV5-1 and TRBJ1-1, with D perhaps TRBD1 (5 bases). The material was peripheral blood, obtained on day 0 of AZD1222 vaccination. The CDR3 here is CASSSQGEGTEAFF. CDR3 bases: TGCGCCAGCAGCTCCCAGGGAGAAGGGACTGAAGCTTTCTTT.